These 13 T cell receptor beta chains originate from one sample sequenced in a study of blood T cell repertoires in COVID-19. The data were produced by immunoSEQ multiplex PCR, yet TCRdb's version contains in-frame clones alone and is incomplete. The sample has 100,000 or so clones; 75% to 85% are singletons. Sequenced sample: peripheral blood. The receptors originated from a human donor in a cohort sampled during active COVID-19.

The chain is built from TRBV5-4 and TRBJ2-4, with a possible D match to TRBD2 (5 bases). This CDR3 is 15 amino acids long. V was trimmed by 2 bases and J by 4 bases, leaving 13 bases between them. Germline V gene data show CDR1 as SGHNT and CDR2 as YYREEE (reference sequence). CDR3 DNA sequence: TGTGCCAGCAGCTTTGTGGGAGTGGGGAAAAACATTCAGTACTTC. This sequence encodes CASSFVGVGKNIQYF.

Regarding this clone: One end of the junction is discordant with germline, which a read error may explain. This rearrangement joins TRBV7-7 to TRBJ1-1; a possible D gene is TRBD1 (5 bases). CDR3 length: 15 amino acids. Per the germline V gene, CDR1 is SSHAT and CDR2 is FNYEAQ (reference sequence). The CDR3 bases are TGTGCTAGCAGCTTAGCCGCCGGGGGGGGCACTGAAGCTTTCTTT. Protein sequence: CASSLAAGGGTEAFF.

The rearrangement uses TRBV6-2 or TRBV6-3 and TRBJ1-1, with 7 bases lining up with TRBD1. Germline-derived CDR1 and CDR2 are MNHEY and SVGEGT. Germline trimming cut 5 bases from V and 5 bases from J; bases unmatched to any gene: 11. The CDR3 totals 15 residues. CDR3 in DNA: TGTGCCAGCAGTAAGGTGACAGGGCTTGGAACTGAAGCTTTCTTT. It specifies CASSKVTGLGTEAFF.

This sequence joins TRBV29-1 and TRBJ2-1; 9 positions agree with TRBD2. From germline, CDR1 is SQVTM and CDR2 ANQGSEA. The CDR3 covers 14 residues. V shed 7 bases, J shed 5 bases, and the junction held 9 bases outside the gene matches. In nucleotides, the CDR3 is TGCAGCGGCGGGGGGGTCCCCCTTCACAATGAGCAGTTCTTC. This codes for CSGGGVPLHNEQFF.

V and J are TRBV7-9 and TRBJ2-3; D possibly corresponds to TRBD1 (6 bases). The V and J ends lost 5 bases and 2 bases respectively, with 11 bases between them. The CDR3 covers 14 residues. Germline CDR1 reads SEHNR; CDR2 reads FQNEAQ (reference sequence). This CDR3 is CASSVTGFTDTQYF. DNA of the CDR3: TGTGCCAGCAGCGTTACAGGGTTCACAGATACGCAGTATTTT.

This chain uses TRBV4-2 with TRBJ2-5; 7 nucleotides agree with TRBD2. Germline V gives CDR1 LGHNA, CDR2 YNFKEQ. This CDR3 is 18 amino acids long. V shed 4 bases and J 2 bases; nucleotides not matched to a gene: 16. The chain's CDR3 is CASSPLLSSGMYQETQYF. The CDR3 nucleotides read TGTGCCAGCAGCCCCCTACTGTCTAGCGGCATGTATCAAGAGACCCAGTACTTC.

V is TRBV2 and J is TRBJ2-4; maybe TRBD2 (6 bases). The CDR3 extends over 15 amino acids. Germline CDR1 SNHLY, CDR2 FYNNEI. V shed 5 bases and J shed 6 bases, with 17 bases lying between them. The CDR3: CASSFDWGDRNIQYF. The CDR3 DNA reads as TGTGCCAGCAGTTTCGACTGGGGGGATAGAAACATTCAGTACTTC.

This chain's CDR3 is CASSLARVRAETQYF. The CDR3 nucleotides read TGTGCCAGCAGCTTAGCCAGGGTCCGTGCAGAGACCCAGTACTTC. The V gene is TRBV7-2, the J gene TRBJ2-5; tentatively, D is TRBD1 (5 bases). V lost 0 bases to trimming and J lost 4 bases, with 12 bases between them. This CDR3 has 15 residues. Germline CDR1 and CDR2: SGHTA and FQGNSA. The full variable domain, its missing parts supplied by reference TRBV7-2 and TRBJ2-5, is GAGVSQSPSNKVTEKGKDVELRCDPISGHTALYWYRQSLGQGLEFLIYFQGNSAPDKSGLPSDRFSAERTGGSVSTLTIQRTQQEDSAVYLCASSLARVRAETQYFGPGTRLLVL.

The J gene is TRBJ1-3, the V gene TRBV5-6, with TRBD1 matching over 8 bases. V trimming: 7 bases; J trimming: 0 bases; junction bases outside the gene matches: 6. Looked up from germline, CDR1 is SGHDT and CDR2 is YYEEEE. This CDR3 has 15 amino acids. The CDR3 region has the DNA TGTGCCAGCTGGCAGGGGGCATTCTCTGGAAACACCATATATTTT. Translating it yields CASWQGAFSGNTIYF.

This clone occurred once. CDR3: CASSLLSMNRGLNTEAFF. The CDR3 DNA reads as TGTGCCAGCAGTTTATTGTCTATGAACAGGGGGCTAAACACTGAAGCTTTCTTT. The chain recombines TRBV28 with TRBJ1-1; TRBD1 aligns across 9 bases. The CDR3 runs 18 residues. V shed 1 base and J 2 bases; nucleotides not matched to a gene: 11. Looked up from germline, CDR1 is MDHEN and CDR2 is SYDVKM. The full variable domain, rest sourced from reference TRBV28 and TRBJ1-1, is DVKVTQSSRYLVKRTGEKVFLECVQDMDHENMFWYRQDPGLGLRLIYFSYDVKMKEKGDIPEGYSVSREKKERFSLILESASTNQTSMYLCASSLLSMNRGLNTEAFFGQGTRLTVV.

J is TRBJ2-5 and V is TRBV11-2; TRBD2 aligns across 7 bases. V was pared by 4 bases and J by 5 bases, with 7 bases of the junction left unmatched. The CDR3 is 14 residues long. Per germline, CDR1 SGHAT and CDR2 FQNNGV. The CDR3 region is CASSSRPGGETQYF. CDR3 nucleotide sequence: TGTGCCAGCAGCTCCCGTCCGGGAGGTGAGACCCAGTACTTC.

The chain uses TRBV4-2 and TRBJ1-1; 9 bases agree with TRBD1. With 4 bases clipped from V and 6 bases from J, the junction kept 12 bases outside the gene matches. CDR1 is LGHNA, CDR2 YNFKEQ, per germline. The CDR3 is 16 residues long. The CDR3 nucleotides are TGTGCCAGCAGCCCCATCGCGACAGGGGGGATCCCTGAAGCTTTCTTT. Its protein product is CASSPIATGGIPEAFF.

The chain carries TRBV5-1 and TRBJ1-2; TRBD1 matches at 12 bases. V was pared by 1 base and J by 8 bases, with 12 bases of the junction left unmatched. From germline, CDR1 is SGHRS and CDR2 YFSETQ. This CDR3 spans 17 amino acids. The CDR3 here is CASSLWPPGQGAPGYTF. As DNA, the CDR3 is TGCGCCAGCAGCTTGTGGCCGCCGGGACAGGGGGCGCCCGGCTACACCTTC.